The 2 T cell receptor beta chains given below trace back to one sample, sequenced in a study of T cell repertoires in cytomegalovirus infection. TCRdb passed the reads through MiXCR, listing each CDR3 protein once. The table includes some 110,000 distinct CDR3 sequences, approximately 30% detected once. Their antigen targets remain unknown. The source material was CD8+ T cells from cultured PBMCs, sampled from culture after CMV antigen stimulation. The receptor source for this set is a human donor in good health (CMV status not recorded). Some clones in this sample may be carry-over from other donors' samples.

This clonotype showed up just a few times. The CDR3 spells CASSLGQGSHQETQYF. The CDR3 nucleotides read TGTGCCAGCAGTCTTGGACAGGGGTCTCACCAAGAGACCCAGTACTTC. The chain is built from TRBV13 and TRBJ2-5; 9 bases map to TRBD1. The trim removed 6 bases at V and 0 bases at J, leaving 8 bases unmatched. This CDR3 region has 16 residues. CDR1 and CDR2 from the germline V gene are PRHDT and FYEKMQ (reference sequence).

This clonotype came up many times. DNA of the CDR3: TGTGCCAGCAGCTTTTACAGGGGGAGCTCCTACGAGCAGTACTTC. It specifies CASSFYRGSSYEQYF. The J gene is TRBJ2-7, the V gene TRBV7-2; 8 bases match TRBD1. Trimming at V came to 3 bases and at J to 0 bases, leaving 4 bases not matched to a gene. The CDR3 loop spans 15 amino acids. Germline V gene data show CDR1 as SGHTA and CDR2 as FQGNSA.